Given below is one T cell receptor (beta chain) in context. Assay used: immunoSEQ multiplex PCR; TCRdb lists only in-frame clones, some missing. The table shows fewer than 300,000 clones, with 81% occurring only once. This sample was taken from a study of blood T cell repertoires in COVID-19. What was sequenced was peripheral blood. This clonotype was sampled from a woman aged 60-75 years with active or convalescent COVID-19.

The CDR3 nucleotides are TGTGCCAGTAGTTTTACCTCAGGGGGCACTGAAGCTTTCTTT. It specifies CASSFTSGGTEAFF. The chain couples TRBV19 to TRBJ1-1; 7 nucleotides line up with TRBD1. This CDR3 has 14 amino acids. Germline loops: CDR1 LNHDA, CDR2 SQIVND (reference sequence). Trimming took 5 bases from V and 4 from J; bases not matched to a gene: 7.